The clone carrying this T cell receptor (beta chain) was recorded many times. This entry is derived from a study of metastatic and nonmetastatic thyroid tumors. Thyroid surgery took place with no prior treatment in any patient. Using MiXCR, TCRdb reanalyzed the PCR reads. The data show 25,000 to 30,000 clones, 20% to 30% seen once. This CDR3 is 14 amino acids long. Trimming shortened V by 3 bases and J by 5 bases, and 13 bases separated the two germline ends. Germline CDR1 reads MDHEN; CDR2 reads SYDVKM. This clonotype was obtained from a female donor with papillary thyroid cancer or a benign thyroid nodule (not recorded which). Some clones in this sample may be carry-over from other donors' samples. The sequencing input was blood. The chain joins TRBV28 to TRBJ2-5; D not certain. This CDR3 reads CASSFGGVRETQYF. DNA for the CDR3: TGTGCCAGCAGTTTTGGCGGTGTCCGGGAGACCCAGTACTTC. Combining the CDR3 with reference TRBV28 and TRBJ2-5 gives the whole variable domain DVKVTQSSRYLVKRTGEKVFLECVQDMDHENMFWYRQDPGLGLRLIYFSYDVKMKEKGDIPEGYSVSREKKERFSLILESASTNQTSMYLCASSFGGVRETQYFGPGTRLLVL.